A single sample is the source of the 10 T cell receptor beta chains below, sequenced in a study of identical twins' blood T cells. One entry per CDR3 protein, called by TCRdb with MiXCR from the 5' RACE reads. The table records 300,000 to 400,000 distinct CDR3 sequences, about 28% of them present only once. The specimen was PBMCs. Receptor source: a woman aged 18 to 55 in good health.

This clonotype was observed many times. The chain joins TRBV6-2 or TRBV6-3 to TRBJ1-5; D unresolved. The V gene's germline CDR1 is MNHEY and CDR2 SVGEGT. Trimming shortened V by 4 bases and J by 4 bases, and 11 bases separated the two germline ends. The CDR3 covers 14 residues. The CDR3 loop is CASSLQPPNQPQHF. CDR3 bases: TGTGCCAGCAGTTTACAGCCCCCAAATCAGCCCCAGCATTTT.

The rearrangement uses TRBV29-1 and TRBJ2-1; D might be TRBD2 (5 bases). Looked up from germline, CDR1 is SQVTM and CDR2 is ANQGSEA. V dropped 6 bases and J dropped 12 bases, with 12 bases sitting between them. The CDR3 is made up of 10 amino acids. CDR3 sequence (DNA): TGCAGCGTGGAGGAGGTCGGGCAGTTCTTC. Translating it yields CSVEEVGQFF.

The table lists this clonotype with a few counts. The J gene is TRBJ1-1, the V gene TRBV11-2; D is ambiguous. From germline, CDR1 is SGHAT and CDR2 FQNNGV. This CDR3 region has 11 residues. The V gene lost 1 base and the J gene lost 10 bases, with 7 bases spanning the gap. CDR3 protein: CASSLVGPAFF. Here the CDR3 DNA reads TGTGCCAGCAGCTTAGTAGGTCCAGCTTTCTTT.

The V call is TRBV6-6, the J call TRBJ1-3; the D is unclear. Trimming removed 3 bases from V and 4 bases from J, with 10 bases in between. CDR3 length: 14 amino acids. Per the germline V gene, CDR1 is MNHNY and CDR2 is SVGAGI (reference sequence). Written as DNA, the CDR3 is TGTGCCAGCAGTTATCAGGCTCCCGGAAACACCATATATTTT. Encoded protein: CASSYQAPGNTIYF.

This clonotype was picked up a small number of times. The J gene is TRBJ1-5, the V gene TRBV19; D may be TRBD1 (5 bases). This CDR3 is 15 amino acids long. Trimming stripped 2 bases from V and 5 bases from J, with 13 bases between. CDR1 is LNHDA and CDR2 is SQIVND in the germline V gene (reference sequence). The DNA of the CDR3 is TGTGCCAGTAGTATAAAGGGTCAGGGTTATCAGCCCCAGCATTTT. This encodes CASSIKGQGYQPQHF.

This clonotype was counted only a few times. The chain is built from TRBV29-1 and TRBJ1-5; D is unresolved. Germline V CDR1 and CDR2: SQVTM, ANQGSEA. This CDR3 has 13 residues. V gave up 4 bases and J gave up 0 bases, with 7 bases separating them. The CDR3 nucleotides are TGCAGCGTTGTGAAGGATAGCAATCAGCCCCAGCATTTT. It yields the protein CSVVKDSNQPQHF.

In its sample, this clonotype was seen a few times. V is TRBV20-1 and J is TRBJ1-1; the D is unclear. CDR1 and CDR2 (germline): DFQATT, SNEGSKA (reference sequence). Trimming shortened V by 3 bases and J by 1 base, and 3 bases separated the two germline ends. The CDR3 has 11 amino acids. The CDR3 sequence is CSARSNTEAFF. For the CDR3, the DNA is TGCAGTGCTAGGTCGAACACTGAAGCTTTCTTT.

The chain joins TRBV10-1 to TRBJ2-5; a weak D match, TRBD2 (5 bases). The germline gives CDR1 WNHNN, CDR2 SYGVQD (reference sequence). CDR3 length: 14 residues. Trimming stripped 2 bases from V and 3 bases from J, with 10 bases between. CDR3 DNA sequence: TGCGCCAGCAGTGAGCTCGGGGAAAAAGAGACCCAGTACTTC. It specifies CASSELGEKETQYF.

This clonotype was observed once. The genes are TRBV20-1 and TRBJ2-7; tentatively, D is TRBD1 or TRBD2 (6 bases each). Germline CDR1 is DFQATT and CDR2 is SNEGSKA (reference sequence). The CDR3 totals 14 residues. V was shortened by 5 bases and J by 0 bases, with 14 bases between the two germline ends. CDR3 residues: CSAAGTRGSYEQYF. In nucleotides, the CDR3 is TGCAGTGCTGCGGGGACCAGGGGCTCCTACGAGCAGTACTTC.

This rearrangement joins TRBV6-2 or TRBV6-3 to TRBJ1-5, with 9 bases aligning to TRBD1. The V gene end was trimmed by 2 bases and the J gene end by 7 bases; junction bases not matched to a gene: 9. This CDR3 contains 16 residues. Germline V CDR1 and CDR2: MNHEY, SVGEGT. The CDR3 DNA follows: TGTGCCAGCAGTTACCGTCCCGGGACAGGGAACCAGCCCCAGCATTTT. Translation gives CASSYRPGTGNQPQHF.